This T cell receptor (beta chain) was identified during a study of radiotherapy plus CTLA-4 blockade in lung cancer. Study background: Across the patients, objective responses occurred in approximately 19%, and disease control in 30% to 35%. Study conclusions and caveats: Tumor-derived TCR clones expanded in blood after radiotherapy plus ipilimumab. Response, reportedly, was best predicted by interferon-beta along with early blood T cell clone dynamics.

CDR1 is LGHNA, CDR2 YNFKEQ, per germline. V dropped 4 bases and J dropped 5 bases, with 9 bases sitting between them. The CDR3 has 13 amino acids. The table came from immunoSEQ multiplex PCR; TCRdb's copy has only in-frame clones and leaves some out. The sample yields about 84,000 clones, about 78% seen once. Focal radiation plus CTLA-4 blockade with ipilimumab was given to patients with chemo-refractory metastatic non-small-cell lung cancer. Comments on this clone: Antigen specificity is unknown.

The starting material was peripheral blood, obtained from a patient treated with radiotherapy plus ipilimumab. V is TRBV4-2 and J is TRBJ2-4, with D possibly being TRBD2 (5 bases). The clonotype comes from a human donor with non-small cell lung cancer that progressed on radiotherapy plus ipilimumab. Here the CDR3 reads CASSRGMENIQYF. The CDR3 nucleotides are TGTGCCAGCAGCCGAGGGATGGAAAACATTCAGTACTTC.